Given below is one T cell receptor beta chain in context. Its target is not known. Expressed TCRB transcripts were sequenced after all isolated RNA was converted to cDNA. TCRdb's copy holds only in-frame clones and misses some; the assay was immunoSEQ multiplex PCR. The table shows 400,000 or so clones, with around 13% occurring only once. The sample belongs to a study of beta chain features in type 1 diabetes. The study's findings and limits: TCRB CDR3 length was moderately but significantly reduced in all four CD4+ subsets of Type 1 diabetes patients.

The CDR3 is 14 amino acids. V lost 3 bases and J lost 3, with 12 bases in between. The germline V gene has CDR1 ENHRY and CDR2 SYGVKD. The TCR comes from a woman aged 18-29 years with type 1 diabetes. The chain uses TRBV10-3 and TRBJ2-7; tentatively, D is TRBD1 (5 bases). The source material was naive CD4+ T cells from blood. The CDR3 is CAISDRVSNYEQYF. The CDR3 DNA is TGTGCCATCAGTGACAGGGTCAGTAACTACGAGCAGTACTTC.